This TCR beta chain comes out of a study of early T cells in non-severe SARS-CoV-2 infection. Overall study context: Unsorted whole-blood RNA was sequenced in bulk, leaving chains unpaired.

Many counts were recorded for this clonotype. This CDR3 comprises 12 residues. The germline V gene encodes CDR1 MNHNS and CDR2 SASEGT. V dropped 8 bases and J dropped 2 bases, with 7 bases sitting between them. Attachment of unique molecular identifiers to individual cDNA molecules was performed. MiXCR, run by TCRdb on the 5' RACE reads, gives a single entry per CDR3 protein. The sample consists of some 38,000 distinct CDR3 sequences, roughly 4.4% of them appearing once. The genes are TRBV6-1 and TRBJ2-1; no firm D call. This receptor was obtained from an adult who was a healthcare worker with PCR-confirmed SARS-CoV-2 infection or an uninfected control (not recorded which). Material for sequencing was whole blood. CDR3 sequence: CASVSTYNEQFF. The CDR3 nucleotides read TGTGCCAGCGTTTCGACCTACAATGAGCAGTTCTTC.